The 9 T cell receptor beta chains listed next were all sequenced from one sample in a study of T cell responses to AZD1222 COVID-19 vaccine. Sequencing was performed with immunoSEQ multiplex PCR; in TCRdb, only in-frame clones are kept and a portion is missing. The sample carries roughly 50,000 clones, approximately 86% recorded once. This specimen consisted of peripheral blood, obtained 28 days after the second AZD1222 dose. The source of these receptors is an adult who received the AZD1222 COVID-19 vaccine.

V gene TRBV30 combines with J gene TRBJ2-7, with D possibly TRBD2 on 6 matching bases. This CDR3 is built from 14 residues. CDR1 is GTSNPN and CDR2 is SVGIG in the germline V gene (reference sequence). The germline V and J ends were trimmed by 1 base and 0 bases, with 10 bases remaining between them. The chain's CDR3 is CAWSGGEVSYEQYF. The CDR3 nucleotides are TGTGCCTGGAGTGGGGGGGAGGTCTCCTACGAGCAGTACTTC.

The chain uses TRBV2 and TRBJ2-5, with 10 bases fitting TRBD2. This CDR3 is built from 17 residues. J was trimmed by 4 bases and V by 3 bases; bases with no gene match: 11. Germline lookup yields CDR1 SNHLY and CDR2 FYNNEI. The CDR3 loop reads CASSELAGDFGVETQYF. For the CDR3, the DNA is TGTGCCAGCAGTGAGCTAGCGGGAGATTTTGGGGTAGAGACCCAGTACTTC. Variable domain in full (rest from reference TRBV2 and TRBJ2-5): EPEVTQTPSHQVTQMGQEVILRCVPISNHLYFYWYRQILGQKVEFLVSFYNNEISEKSEIFDDQFSVERPDGSNFTLKIRSTKLEDSAMYFCASSELAGDFGVETQYFGPGTRLLVL.

The V gene is TRBV27, the J gene TRBJ2-3; no reliable D call. This CDR3 spans 12 amino acids. V dropped 5 bases and J dropped 6 bases, with 9 bases sitting between them. CDR1 is MNHEY and CDR2 is SMNVEV in the germline V gene (reference sequence). In DNA, the CDR3 is TGTGCCAGCAGTCCCGACGTGGATACGCAGTATTTT. Translation gives CASSPDVDTQYF.

The DNA of the CDR3 is TGTGCCAGTGAGCAGATACGGGGCGATACGCAGTATTTT. Its translation is CASEQIRGDTQYF. The gene calls are TRBV6-6 and TRBJ2-3; D is tentatively TRBD1 or TRBD2 (5 bases each). The CDR3 extends over 13 amino acids. Looked up from germline, CDR1 is MNHNY and CDR2 is SVGAGI (reference sequence). V dropped 9 bases and J dropped 6 bases, with 16 bases sitting between them.

CDR3 amino acids: CASDREGGEQYF. CDR3 nucleotides: TGTGCCAGCGACAGGGAAGGCGGCGAGCAGTACTTC. The chain couples TRBV2 to TRBJ2-7; TRBD1 aligns across 7 bases. Per the germline V gene, CDR1 is SNHLY and CDR2 is FYNNEI. The CDR3 is 12 residues long. The V gene end was trimmed by 8 bases and the J gene end by 6 bases; junction bases not matched to a gene: 7. The entire variable domain, with the rest obtained from reference TRBV2 and TRBJ2-7, is as follows: EPEVTQTPSHQVTQMGQEVILRCVPISNHLYFYWYRQILGQKVEFLVSFYNNEISEKSEIFDDQFSVERPDGSNFTLKIRSTKLEDSAMYFCASDREGGEQYFGPGTRLTVT.

V and J are TRBV28 and TRBJ1-4, with D possibly TRBD1 on 6 matching bases. Germline V gene lookup returns CDR1 MDHEN and CDR2 SYDVKM. The ends were cut back, 3 bases at V and 4 bases at J, with 9 bases in the middle. The CDR3 is made up of 14 amino acids. Written as DNA, the CDR3 is TGTGCCAGCAGTTTGACAGGAGGTAATGAAAAACTGTTTTTT. Its translation is CASSLTGGNEKLFF.

J is TRBJ2-2 and V is TRBV24-1; D remains ambiguous. The CDR3 runs to 12 residues. Germline V lookup: CDR1 KGHDR, CDR2 SFDVKD. V lost 2 bases and J 6 bases, leaving 3 bases between the germline ends. CDR3 in amino acids: CATSDYAGELFF. In nucleotides, the CDR3 is TGTGCCACCAGTGATTACGCCGGGGAGCTGTTTTTT.

J is TRBJ1-5 and V is TRBV19; no reliable D call. This CDR3 is 12 amino acids long. CDR1 and CDR2 (germline): LNHDA, SQIVND (reference sequence). V lost 5 bases to trimming and J lost 8 bases, with 10 bases between them. The CDR3 DNA follows: TGTGCCAGTAGTCCCCAATATAAGCCCCAGCATTTT. It codes for CASSPQYKPQHF.

The CDR3 here is CASSLVAGMEGNQPQHF. CDR3 nucleotide sequence: TGTGCCAGCAGTTTGGTGGCGGGGATGGAAGGTAATCAGCCCCAGCATTTT. This sequence joins TRBV28 and TRBJ1-5, with D unresolved. The germline V gene has CDR1 MDHEN and CDR2 SYDVKM. Trimming removed 3 bases from V and 4 bases from J, with 19 bases in between. This CDR3 region has 17 residues.